The 10 T cell receptor beta chains below come from one sample, sequenced in a study of cytomegalovirus exposure and HLA in healthy donors. Using immunoSEQ multiplex PCR, the repertoire was profiled, and TCRdb retains in-frame clones only, with some absent. Seen here are 45,000 to 65,000 clones, 93% observed once, and the top ten hold 1.5% to 2%. The sample comprised PBMCs. These receptors all come from a woman aged 18 to 35 in good health and CMV-seropositive.

The chain carries TRBV9 and TRBJ2-3; 11 nucleotides align to TRBD1. The CDR3 is 16 amino acids. V lost 3 bases to trimming and J lost 6 bases; unmatched junction nucleotides: 9. Per germline, CDR1 SGDLS and CDR2 YYNGEE. The CDR3 DNA is TGTGCCAGCAGCGCGCGGGGGACAGGGGGTACCGATACGCAGTATTTT. The encoded protein is CASSARGTGGTDTQYF.

The rearrangement joins TRBV7-9 to TRBJ2-3, with 7 bases fitting TRBD2. The germline V gene encodes CDR1 SEHNR and CDR2 FQNEAQ (reference sequence). Trimming took 4 bases from V and 5 from J; bases not matched to a gene: 6. This CDR3 comprises 14 residues. CDR3 protein: CASSWGLNVDTQYF. DNA of the CDR3: TGTGCCAGCAGCTGGGGACTAAATGTAGATACGCAGTATTTT.

This clone came up a few times. The chain carries TRBV5-1 and TRBJ1-4; TRBD1 matches 10 bases. The V gene end was trimmed by 4 bases and the J gene end by 7 bases; junction bases not matched to a gene: 13. CDR1 is SGHRS and CDR2 is YFSETQ in the germline V gene. The CDR3 covers 17 residues. CDR3 in DNA: TGCGCCAGCAGCGGAGGGACAGGGGAAGGGGAAAGTGAAAAACTGTTTTTT. Its protein is CASSGGTGEGESEKLFF.

The V call is TRBV5-6, the J call TRBJ2-5, with 12 nucleotides matching TRBD2. CDR1 SGHDT and CDR2 YYEEEE come from the germline V gene. After removal of 1 base from V and 0 bases from J, the junction contained 4 bases not matched to a gene. The CDR3 has 17 amino acids. CDR3 bases: TGTGCCAGCAGCTTGCGTACTAGCGGGGGGTACCAAGAGACCCAGTACTTC. Translation gives CASSLRTSGGYQETQYF.

The chain employs TRBV10-3 and TRBJ1-2; TRBD1 agrees at 7 bases. V shed 3 bases and J 7 bases; nucleotides not matched to a gene: 11. The CDR3 extends over 15 amino acids. The germline gives CDR1 ENHRY, CDR2 SYGVKD. The CDR3, as DNA: TGTGCCATCAGTGATAGGGCCCAGGGGGGCCGTGGCTACACCTTC. The encoded protein is CAISDRAQGGRGYTF.

As for this clone: Mismatch with germline at one junction end may stem from a read error. The CDR3 DNA sequence: TGTGCCAGCAGCTTAGGTTCCTCCAATGAGCAGTTCTTC. Its protein product is CASSLGSSNEQFF. The V call is TRBV11-3, the J call TRBJ2-1; D uncertain. The CDR3 extends over 13 amino acids. Germline-derived CDR1 and CDR2 are SGHNT and YENEEA.

V and J are TRBV19 and TRBJ2-1; no firm D call. Germline loops: CDR1 LNHDA, CDR2 SQIVND (reference sequence). The CDR3 is made up of 15 amino acids. Trimming cost V 3 bases and J 5 bases, with 14 bases left between them. The CDR3 here is CASSISQMLNNEQFF. For the CDR3, the DNA is TGTGCCAGTAGTATTTCCCAGATGCTGAACAATGAGCAGTTCTTC.

The rearrangement joins TRBV25-1 to TRBJ1-5; 9 positions match TRBD1. The CDR3 contains 14 residues. J was trimmed by 4 bases and V by 6 bases; bases with no gene match: 4. Per the germline V gene, CDR1 is MGHDK and CDR2 is SYGVNS. The CDR3 DNA is TGTGCCAGCAGGGGGACAGGGAAGAATCAGCCCCAGCATTTT. Translated: CASRGTGKNQPQHF.

The rearrangement links TRBV5-6 to TRBJ2-3, with 10 bases lining up with TRBD1. This CDR3 has 15 amino acids. V trimming: 6 bases; J trimming: 1 base; junction bases outside the gene matches: 5. CDR1 and CDR2 from the germline V gene are SGHDT and YYEEEE. The CDR3 coding sequence is TGTGCCAGCATCCAGGACAGGGGGGGCACAGATACGCAGTATTTT. It translates to CASIQDRGGTDTQYF.

This chain links TRBV7-9 with TRBJ2-7; a weak D match, TRBD1 (6 bases). CDR1 and CDR2 from the germline V gene are SEHNR and FQNEAQ (reference sequence). The CDR3 loop spans 16 amino acids. V lost 0 bases and J 7 bases, leaving 19 bases between the germline ends. The CDR3 bases are TGTGCCAGCAGCTTAGCCGACCGGGACACTTCAATTGAGCAGTACTTC. It translates to CASSLADRDTSIEQYF.